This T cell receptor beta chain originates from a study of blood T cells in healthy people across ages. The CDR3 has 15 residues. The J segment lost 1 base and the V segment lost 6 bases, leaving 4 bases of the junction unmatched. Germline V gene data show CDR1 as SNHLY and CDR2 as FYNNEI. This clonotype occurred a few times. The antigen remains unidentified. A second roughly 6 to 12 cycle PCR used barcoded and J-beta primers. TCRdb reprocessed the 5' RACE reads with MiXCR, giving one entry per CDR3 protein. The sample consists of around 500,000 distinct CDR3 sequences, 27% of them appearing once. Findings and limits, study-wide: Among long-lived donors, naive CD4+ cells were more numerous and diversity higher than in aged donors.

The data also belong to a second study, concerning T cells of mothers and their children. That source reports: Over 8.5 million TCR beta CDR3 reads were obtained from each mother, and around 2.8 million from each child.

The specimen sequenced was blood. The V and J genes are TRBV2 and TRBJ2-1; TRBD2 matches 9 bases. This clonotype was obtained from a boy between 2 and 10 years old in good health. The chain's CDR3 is CASRVSGGSYNEQFF. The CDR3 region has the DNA TGTGCCAGCAGGGTTAGCGGGGGATCCTACAATGAGCAGTTCTTC.